Reported below is one TCR beta chain. Measured with immunoSEQ multiplex PCR; TCRdb has only the in-frame clones, and not every one. The repertoire consists of under 150,000 clones, with 85% occurring once and the leading ten covering roughly 11%. The sample originates from a study of blood T cell repertoires in COVID-19. The source is a man older than 75 with acute or convalescent COVID-19. Specimen: peripheral blood.

The CDR3, as DNA: TGTGCCAGCAGTCAGGGACAGGACTATGGCTACACCTTC. Its translation is CASSQGQDYGYTF. This chain links TRBV2 with TRBJ1-2; 8 bases are shared with TRBD1. J was trimmed by 3 bases and V by 5 bases; bases with no gene match: 2. The CDR3 is made up of 13 amino acids. Per germline, CDR1 SNHLY and CDR2 FYNNEI.